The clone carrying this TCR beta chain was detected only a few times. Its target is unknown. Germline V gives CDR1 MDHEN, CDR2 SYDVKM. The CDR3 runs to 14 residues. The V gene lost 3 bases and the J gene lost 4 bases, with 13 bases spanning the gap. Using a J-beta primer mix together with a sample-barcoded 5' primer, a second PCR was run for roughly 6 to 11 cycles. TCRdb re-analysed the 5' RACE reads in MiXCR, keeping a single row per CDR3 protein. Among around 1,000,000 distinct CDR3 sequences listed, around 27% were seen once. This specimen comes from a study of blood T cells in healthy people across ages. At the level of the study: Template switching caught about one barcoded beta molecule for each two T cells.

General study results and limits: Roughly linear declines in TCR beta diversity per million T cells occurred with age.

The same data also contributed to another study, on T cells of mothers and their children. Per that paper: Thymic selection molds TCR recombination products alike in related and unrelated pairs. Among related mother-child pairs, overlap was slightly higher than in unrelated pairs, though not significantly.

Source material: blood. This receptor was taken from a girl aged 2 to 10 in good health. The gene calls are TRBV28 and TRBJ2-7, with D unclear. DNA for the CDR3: TGTGCCAGCAGTTTCCTTTTGGACGGATACGAGCAGTACTTC. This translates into CASSFLLDGYEQYF.